These 30 T cell receptor beta chains share one sample of origin, sequenced in a study of identical twins. Using its own MiXCR run on the 5' RACE reads, TCRdb lists one record per CDR3 protein. The profile shows 450,000 to 600,000 distinct CDR3 sequences, around 24% of them singletons. This sample was shared with a second study, whose subject was yellow fever vaccine responses in identical twins.

The sample was CD4+ T cells sorted from blood. Source of these receptors: a young woman in good health.

This chain joins TRBV3-1 and TRBJ1-1, with D hard to call. The CDR3 consists of 13 residues. V was pared by 3 bases and J by 1 base, with 6 bases between. Germline V lookup: CDR1 LGHDT, CDR2 YNNKEL (reference sequence). The CDR3 reads CASSQFRNTEAFF. The CDR3 bases are TGTGCCAGCAGCCAGTTTAGGAACACTGAAGCTTTCTTT.

The chain joins TRBV7-7 to TRBJ2-3; 10 bases line up with TRBD2. CDR1 SSHAT and CDR2 FNYEAQ come from the germline V gene (reference sequence). V lost 5 bases, J lost 7 bases, and 6 bases stayed unmatched. The CDR3 loop spans 14 amino acids. The CDR3 protein is CASSTRTSGYTQYF. CDR3 in DNA: TGTGCCAGCAGCACCCGGACTAGCGGTTATACGCAGTATTTT. Together with reference TRBV7-7 and TRBJ2-3, the CDR3 gives the full variable domain: GAGVSQSPRYKVTKRGQDVTLRCDPISSHATLYWYQQALGQGPEFLTYFNYEAQPDKSGLPSDRFSAERPEGSISTLTIQRTEQRDSAMYRCASSTRTSGYTQYFGPGTRLTVL.

The chain links TRBV12-3 or TRBV12-4 to TRBJ2-7; a possible D gene is TRBD2 (6 bases). V was cut by 1 base and J by 1 base, with 14 bases left in between. This CDR3 comprises 16 residues. DNA of the CDR3: TGTGCCAGCAGTTTAGTCGTCGGAGGGTCATCCTACGAGCAGTACTTC. This encodes CASSLVVGGSSYEQYF.

This clonotype was seen more than once but under ten times. The rearrangement uses TRBV12-3 or TRBV12-4 and TRBJ2-1; D perhaps matches TRBD2 (8 bases). The CDR3 length is 20 residues. Trimming left V 6 bases short and J 2 bases short, with 29 bases between. In DNA form, the CDR3 reads TGTGCCAGCAGCCTACTCAGGGGGTCATGGCGGGAGGACGCCTACAATGAGCAGTTCTTC. This gives the protein CASSLLRGSWREDAYNEQFF.

The chain links TRBV7-2 to TRBJ2-1, with D possibly matching TRBD2 (5 bases). The CDR3 has 12 residues. Trimming cost V 6 bases and J 13 bases, with 16 bases left between them. CDR1 is SGHTA and CDR2 is FQGNSA in the germline V gene. The CDR3 DNA follows: TGTGCCAGCAGTCAAAATTTGAGGGAACAGTTCTTC. Translation gives CASSQNLREQFF.

The chain couples TRBV12-3 or TRBV12-4 to TRBJ2-3, with 13 bases fitting TRBD2. The CDR3 spans 18 residues. The trim removed 6 bases at V and 0 bases at J, leaving 9 bases unmatched. CDR3 in amino acids: CASSPTSGRAPSTDTQYF. CDR3 in DNA: TGTGCCAGCAGCCCCACTAGCGGGAGGGCCCCTAGCACAGATACGCAGTATTTT.

The rearrangement joins TRBV20-1 to TRBJ2-4; the D gene is possibly TRBD1 (5 bases). CDR1 is DFQATT and CDR2 is SNEGSKA in the germline V gene (reference sequence). CDR3 length equals 13 residues. V lost 7 bases to trimming and J lost 0 bases, with 10 bases between them. CDR3 region: CSGAGKAKNIQYF. As DNA, the CDR3 is TGCAGTGGTGCAGGGAAAGCCAAAAACATTCAGTACTTC.

There are a few counts of this clonotype. The chain is built from TRBV7-9 and TRBJ2-2; D uncertain. Germline V gene lookup returns CDR1 SEHNR and CDR2 FQNEAQ (reference sequence). CDR3 size: 15 residues. V dropped 5 bases and J dropped 4 bases, with 14 bases sitting between them. The CDR3: CASSLRASGTGELFF. CDR3 DNA: TGTGCCAGCAGCCTCCGGGCCTCGGGCACCGGGGAGCTGTTTTTT.

The chain combines TRBV7-9 with TRBJ2-1; D unresolved. Trimming stripped 1 base from V and 6 bases from J, with 7 bases between. Looked up from germline, CDR1 is SEHNR and CDR2 is FQNEAQ (reference sequence). The CDR3 contains 13 residues. The CDR3 DNA follows: TGTGCCAGCAGCTTAGTCGGGTTCAATGAGCAGTTCTTC. This sequence encodes CASSLVGFNEQFF.

This clonotype was seen a few times. The CDR3 region is CASSYSAGNQPQHF. The CDR3 nucleotides are TGTGCCAGCAGTTACTCGGCAGGGAATCAGCCCCAGCATTTT. The chain uses TRBV6-5 and TRBJ1-5; D might be TRBD1 (5 bases). This CDR3 is built from 14 residues. The V gene's germline CDR1 is MNHEY and CDR2 SVGAGI. V lost 0 bases, J lost 4 bases, and 7 bases lay in between.

In its sample, this clonotype was seen many times. The chain recombines TRBV28 with TRBJ2-1; weak D call: TRBD1 (6 bases). This CDR3 is 13 amino acids long. Germline V lookup: CDR1 MDHEN, CDR2 SYDVKM. With 6 bases removed from V and 3 bases from J, the gap between germline ends came to 9 bases. The CDR3 DNA is TGTGCCAGCAGGGGGGACATCTACAATGAGCAGTTCTTC. Its protein is CASRGDIYNEQFF.

This clonotype turned up a few times. The J gene is TRBJ2-3, the V gene TRBV24-1, with TRBD1 identical over 9 bases. The length of the CDR3 is 16 residues. The germline gives CDR1 KGHDR, CDR2 SFDVKD. V was clipped by 4 bases and J by 4 bases; unmatched bases: 8. CDR3 nucleotides: TGTGCCACCAGTGAGGAACAGGGGGCGCTCCCAGATACGCAGTATTTT. This sequence encodes CATSEEQGALPDTQYF.

The rearrangement links TRBV11-2 to TRBJ2-7; possible D gene TRBD2, 5 bases. Per the germline V gene, CDR1 is SGHAT and CDR2 is FQNNGV. V was cut by 1 base and J by 3 bases, with 13 bases left in between. This CDR3 is built from 15 residues. The CDR3 region is CASSLAAAPHYEQYV. The DNA for the CDR3 is TGTGCCAGCAGCTTAGCAGCGGCCCCTCACTACGAGCAGTACGTC.

The V call is TRBV6-1, the J call TRBJ2-7; tentatively, D is TRBD1 (5 bases). Per the germline V gene, CDR1 is MNHNS and CDR2 is SASEGT. Trimming removed 11 bases at V and 4 bases at J, with 18 bases between. This CDR3 is built from 13 residues. The CDR3, as DNA: TGTGCCTGCGCGGCCTCAGCAGGGTACGAGCAGTACTTC. Its translation is CACAASAGYEQYF.

V usage is TRBV9 and J usage is TRBJ2-1; TRBD2 matches 10 bases. Looked up from germline, CDR1 is SGDLS and CDR2 is YYNGEE. V lost 0 bases, J lost 0 bases, and 15 bases stayed unmatched. This CDR3 is 21 amino acids long. The chain's CDR3 is CASSVGVFGLAGVSSYNEQFF. CDR3 coding DNA: TGTGCCAGCAGCGTAGGGGTCTTTGGGCTAGCGGGAGTAAGCTCCTACAATGAGCAGTTCTTC.

V and J are TRBV7-9 and TRBJ2-2; D may be TRBD2 (6 bases). CDR1 is SEHNR and CDR2 is FQNEAQ in the germline V gene (reference sequence). The CDR3 covers 15 residues. V was trimmed by 1 base and J by 6 bases, leaving 12 bases between them. CDR3 sequence reads: CASSLVSGVPGELFF. The CDR3 coding sequence is TGTGCCAGCAGCTTAGTTTCGGGAGTCCCCGGGGAGCTGTTTTTT.

V usage is TRBV7-8 and J usage is TRBJ2-7, with D possibly being TRBD2 (6 bases). Trimming left V 6 bases short and J 4 bases short, with 16 bases between. The CDR3 totals 14 residues. Germline CDR1 reads SGHVS; CDR2 reads FQNEAQ. The DNA of the CDR3 is TGTGCCAGCAGTTTCCGGGACTGGCTTTACGAGCAGTACTTC. As protein: CASSFRDWLYEQYF. Full variable domain (remainder filled in from reference TRBV7-8 and TRBJ2-7): GAGVSQSPRYKVAKRGQDVALRCDPISGHVSLFWYQQALGQGPEFLTYFQNEAQLDKSGLPSDRFFAERPEGSVSTLKIQRTQQEDSAVYLCASSFRDWLYEQYFGPGTRLTVT.

Only a few counts were recorded for this clonotype. The V and J genes are TRBV20-1 and TRBJ2-2, with TRBD2 matching 7 bases. CDR1 and CDR2 (germline): DFQATT, SNEGSKA (reference sequence). This CDR3 is built from 16 residues. V gave up 1 base and J gave up 1 base; unmatched junction bases: 6. As DNA, the CDR3 is TGCAGTGCTAGAGGAGGGAGGGGTAGGAACACCGGGGAGCTGTTTTTT. It specifies CSARGGRGRNTGELFF.

This chain connects TRBV20-1 to TRBJ2-1; 9 nucleotides line up with TRBD2. The CDR3 runs 14 residues. The trim removed 5 bases at V and 8 bases at J, leaving 10 bases unmatched. Germline V gene sequence: CDR1 DFQATT, CDR2 SNEGSKA (reference sequence). The CDR3 DNA is TGCAGTGCTGCCCTAGCGGGAAGGTTGGATGAGCAGTTCTTC. Translating it yields CSAALAGRLDEQFF.

This clonotype was seen at least ten times. CDR3 residues: CASSPLQDSNQPQHF. CDR3 bases: TGTGCCAGCTCACCACTGCAGGATAGCAATCAGCCCCAGCATTTT. V usage is TRBV18 and J usage is TRBJ1-5; D is unclear. V was shortened by 1 base and J by 0 bases, with 7 bases between the two germline ends. Germline CDR1 and CDR2: KGHSH and LQKENI. CDR3 length equals 15 residues. The full variable domain, its missing parts supplied by reference TRBV18 and TRBJ1-5, is NAGVMQNPRHLVRRRGQEARLRCSPMKGHSHVYWYRQLPEEGLKFMVYLQKENIIDESGMPKERFSAEFPKEGPSILRIQQVVRGDSAAYFCASSPLQDSNQPQHFGDGTRLSIL.

This clonotype was picked up many times. The V and J genes are TRBV15 and TRBJ1-2; tentative D call: TRBD1 (5 bases). V was pared by 0 bases and J by 1 base, with 9 bases between. Germline assignment: CDR1 LNHNV and CDR2 YYDKDF (reference sequence). This CDR3 has 15 residues. CDR3 DNA: TGTGCCACCAGCAGAGATCAGGGCTTTAACTATGGCTACACCTTC. Translating gives CATSRDQGFNYGYTF.

This clonotype showed up just a few times. The J gene is TRBJ2-1, the V gene TRBV5-1, with TRBD2 identical over 7 bases. CDR1 SGHRS and CDR2 YFSETQ come from the germline V gene. This CDR3 contains 17 residues. The trim removed 5 bases at V and 8 bases at J, leaving 19 bases unmatched. The CDR3: CASRMGGLLRVFDEQFF. DNA of the CDR3: TGCGCCAGCAGGATGGGAGGGCTCCTCCGGGTATTCGATGAGCAGTTCTTC. The entire variable domain, with the rest obtained from reference TRBV5-1 and TRBJ2-1, is as follows: KAGVTQTPRYLIKTRGQQVTLSCSPISGHRSVSWYQQTPGQGLQFLFEYFSETQRNKGNFPGRFSGRQFSNSRSEMNVSTLELGDSALYLCASRMGGLLRVFDEQFFGPGTRLTVL.

This clonotype was observed a handful of times. The chain uses TRBV15 and TRBJ2-5; TRBD2 agrees at 8 bases. The J segment lost 4 bases and the V segment lost 11 bases, leaving 12 bases of the junction unmatched. CDR1 LNHNV and CDR2 YYDKDF come from the germline V gene (reference sequence). The CDR3 covers 14 residues. The CDR3 DNA follows: TGTGCCGCGGCCGGGGGGGCCTTTCGAGAGACCCAGTACTTC. Its protein product is CAAAGGAFRETQYF.

This clonotype was recorded many times. The chain uses TRBV15 and TRBJ1-2; D is perhaps TRBD1 (5 bases). Deletions cut 0 bases from V and 4 bases from J, with 9 bases between. Germline CDR1 LNHNV, CDR2 YYDKDF (reference sequence). This CDR3 has 14 residues. The CDR3 sequence is CATSRDRVFYGYTF. CDR3 in DNA: TGTGCCACCAGCAGAGACAGGGTATTCTATGGCTACACCTTC. The whole variable domain, remainder taken from reference TRBV15 and TRBJ1-2, is DAMVIQNPRYQVTQFGKPVTLSCSQTLNHNVMYWYQQKSSQAPKLLFHYYDKDFNNEADTPDNFQSRRPNTSFCFLDIRSPGLGDTAMYLCATSRDRVFYGYTFGSGTRLTVV.

This clonotype was detected a few times. This rearrangement joins TRBV4-2 to TRBJ2-2, with TRBD2 as a possible D gene (6 bases). The germline CDR1 and CDR2 sequences are LGHNA and YNFKEQ. The length of the CDR3 is 14 residues. Trimming removed 4 bases at V and 2 bases at J, with 8 bases between. The CDR3 DNA is TGTGCCAGCAGCCGGACTATCAACACCGGGGAGCTGTTTTTT. This gives the protein CASSRTINTGELFF.

This chain's CDR3 is CASSLAGTGIYNEQFF. Here the CDR3 DNA reads TGCGCCAGCAGCTTGGCCGGGACGGGGATCTACAATGAGCAGTTCTTC. This chain connects TRBV5-1 to TRBJ2-1; the D call may be TRBD1 or TRBD2 (5 bases each). The CDR3 is 16 residues long. The germline V gene has CDR1 SGHRS and CDR2 YFSETQ. V lost 0 bases to trimming and J lost 3 bases, with 13 bases between them.

This clonotype was found a few times. This chain links TRBV12-3 or TRBV12-4 with TRBJ1-2, with a possible D match to TRBD1 (5 bases). The CDR3 covers 13 residues. The V end was cut by 4 bases, the J end by 3 bases, with 9 bases between. CDR3 bases: TGTGCCAGCAGTTCGACAGAATACTATGGCTACACCTTC. Its translation: CASSSTEYYGYTF.

This clonotype was picked up a small number of times. The chain carries TRBV2 and TRBJ1-1, with D tentatively TRBD1 (5 bases). Germline loops: CDR1 SNHLY, CDR2 FYNNEI. This CDR3 is built from 12 residues. Trimming took off 11 bases at V and 4 bases at J, with 14 bases between the two ends. This CDR3 reads CARGQRGTEAFF. The DNA for the CDR3 is TGTGCCCGCGGGCAAAGGGGCACTGAAGCTTTCTTT. Based on the CDR3 plus reference TRBV2 and TRBJ1-1, the full variable domain is EPEVTQTPSHQVTQMGQEVILRCVPISNHLYFYWYRQILGQKVEFLVSFYNNEISEKSEIFDDQFSVERPDGSNFTLKIRSTKLEDSAMYFCARGQRGTEAFFGQGTRLTVV.

The CDR3 coding sequence is TGTGCCAGCAGGCTGACTAGCGGGAGGCTCGGGGAGCTGTTTTTT. This codes for CASRLTSGRLGELFF. V is TRBV2 and J is TRBJ2-2; 13 nucleotides line up with TRBD2. The CDR3 consists of 15 residues. The ends lost 6 bases at V and 7 bases at J; junction bases unmatched: 5. Germline V gene lookup returns CDR1 SNHLY and CDR2 FYNNEI.

The chain carries TRBV6-4 and TRBJ2-3; 7 positions match TRBD1. The junction had 6 bases not matched to a gene; V was cut back by 2 bases and J by 4 bases. The CDR3 consists of 15 residues. Germline lookup yields CDR1 MRHNA and CDR2 SNTAGT. CDR3 residues: CASSDGQGGPDTQYF. CDR3 in DNA: TGTGCCAGCAGTGACGGGCAAGGGGGCCCAGATACGCAGTATTTT.